This entry is about one T cell receptor beta chain. The germline V gene encodes CDR1 SGHDT and CDR2 YYEEEE. The CDR3 totals 14 residues. J was trimmed by 5 bases and V by 3 bases; bases with no gene match: 7. This entry is derived from a study of blood T cell repertoires in COVID-19. The wider study: Sites in the United States, Italy and Spain provided acute and convalescent COVID-19 samples.

As handled by the study authors: Reference gene primer amplification gave estimated nucleated cell counts. Method: immunoSEQ multiplex PCR; TCRdb's copy keeps in-frame clones and lacks some. For V, J and clone size, that table is used; D and trimming come from the DNA. The table includes over 130,000 clones, more than 70% detected once. This receptor was taken from a human donor in a cohort sampled during active COVID-19. The chain is built from TRBV5-6 and TRBJ1-2; TRBD1 matches at 7 bases. The source material was peripheral blood. The CDR3 is CASSSQQGRYGYTF. The CDR3 bases are TGTGCCAGCAGCTCTCAACAGGGGAGATATGGCTACACCTTC. Full variable domain (missing parts from reference TRBV5-6 and TRBJ1-2): DAGVTQSPTHLIKTRGQQVTLRCSPKSGHDTVSWYQQALGQGPQFIFQYYEEEERQRGNFPDRFSGHQFPNYSSELNVNALLLGDSALYLCASSSQQGRYGYTFGSGTRLTVV.